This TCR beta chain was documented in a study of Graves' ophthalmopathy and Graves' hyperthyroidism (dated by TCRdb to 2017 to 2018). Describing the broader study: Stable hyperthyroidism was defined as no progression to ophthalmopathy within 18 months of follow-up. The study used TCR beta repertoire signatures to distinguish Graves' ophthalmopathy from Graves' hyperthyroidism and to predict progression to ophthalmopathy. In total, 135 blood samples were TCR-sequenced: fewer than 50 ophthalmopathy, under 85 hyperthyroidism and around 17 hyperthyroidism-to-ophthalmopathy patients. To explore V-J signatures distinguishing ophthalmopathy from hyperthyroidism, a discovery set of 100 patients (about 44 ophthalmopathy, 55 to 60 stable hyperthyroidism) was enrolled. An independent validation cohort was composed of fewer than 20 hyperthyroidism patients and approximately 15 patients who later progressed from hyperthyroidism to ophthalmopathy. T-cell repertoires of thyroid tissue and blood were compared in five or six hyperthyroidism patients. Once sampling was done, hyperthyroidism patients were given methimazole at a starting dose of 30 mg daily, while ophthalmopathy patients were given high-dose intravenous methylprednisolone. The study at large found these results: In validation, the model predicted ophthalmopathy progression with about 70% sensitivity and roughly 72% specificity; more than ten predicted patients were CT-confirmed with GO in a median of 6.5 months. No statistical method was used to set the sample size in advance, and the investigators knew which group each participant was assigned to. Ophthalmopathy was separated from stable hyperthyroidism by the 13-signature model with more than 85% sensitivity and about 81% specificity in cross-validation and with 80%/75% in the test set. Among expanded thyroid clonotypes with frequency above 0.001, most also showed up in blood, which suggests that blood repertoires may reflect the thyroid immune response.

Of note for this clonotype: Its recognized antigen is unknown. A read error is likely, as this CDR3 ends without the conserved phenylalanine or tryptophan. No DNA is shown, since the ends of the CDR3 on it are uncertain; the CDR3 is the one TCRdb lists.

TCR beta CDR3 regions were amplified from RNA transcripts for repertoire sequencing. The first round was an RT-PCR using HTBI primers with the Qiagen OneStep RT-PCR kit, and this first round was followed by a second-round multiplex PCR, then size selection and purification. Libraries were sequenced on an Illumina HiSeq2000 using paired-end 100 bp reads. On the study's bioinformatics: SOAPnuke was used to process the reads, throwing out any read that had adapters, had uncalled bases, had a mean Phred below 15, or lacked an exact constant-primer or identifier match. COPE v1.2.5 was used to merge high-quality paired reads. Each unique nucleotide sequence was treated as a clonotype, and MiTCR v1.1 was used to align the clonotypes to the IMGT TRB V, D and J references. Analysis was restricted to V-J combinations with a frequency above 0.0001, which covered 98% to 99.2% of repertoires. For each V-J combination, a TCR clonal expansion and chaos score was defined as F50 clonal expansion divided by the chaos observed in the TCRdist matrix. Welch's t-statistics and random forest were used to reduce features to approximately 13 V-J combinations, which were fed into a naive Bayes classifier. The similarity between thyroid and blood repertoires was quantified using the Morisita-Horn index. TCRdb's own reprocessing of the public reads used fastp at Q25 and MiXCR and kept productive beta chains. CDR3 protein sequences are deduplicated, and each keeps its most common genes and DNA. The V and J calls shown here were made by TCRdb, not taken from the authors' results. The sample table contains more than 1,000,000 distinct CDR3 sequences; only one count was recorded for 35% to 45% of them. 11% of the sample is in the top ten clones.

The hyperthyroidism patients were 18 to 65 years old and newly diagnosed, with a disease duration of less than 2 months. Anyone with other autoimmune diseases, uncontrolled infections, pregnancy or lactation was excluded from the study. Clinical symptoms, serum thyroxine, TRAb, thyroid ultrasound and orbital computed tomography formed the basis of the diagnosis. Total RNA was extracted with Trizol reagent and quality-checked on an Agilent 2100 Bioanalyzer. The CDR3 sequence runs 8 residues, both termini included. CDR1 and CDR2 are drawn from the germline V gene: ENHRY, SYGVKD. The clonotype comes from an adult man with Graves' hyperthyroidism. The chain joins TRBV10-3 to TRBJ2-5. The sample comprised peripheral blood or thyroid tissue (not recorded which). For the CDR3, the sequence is CAISDQNY.